A single sample is the source of the 31 T cell receptor beta chains below, sequenced in a study of T cells in Graves' hyperthyroidism and ophthalmopathy. RNA transcripts yielded amplified TCR beta CDR3 regions. HTBI primers were employed in a first-round RT-PCR of the TCR CDR3. Each CDR3 protein gets one entry after TCRdb re-called the multiplex PCR reads with MiXCR. Found here are some 500,000 distinct CDR3 sequences, 14% of them singletons; the top ten hold 17%. The sample taken for sequencing was blood. These receptors originate from a woman under 30 with Graves' hyperthyroidism.

This clonotype was observed a few times. V is TRBV18 and J is TRBJ1-1, with D perhaps TRBD1 (6 bases). V lost 1 base and J lost 4, with 16 bases in between. This CDR3 is 16 amino acids long. Germline V lookup: CDR1 KGHSH, CDR2 LQKENI. The CDR3 sequence: CASSPLAQGVGTEAFF. For the CDR3, the DNA is TGTGCCAGCTCACCACTTGCACAGGGCGTGGGCACTGAAGCTTTCTTT.

This clonotype was counted ten times or more. The V call is TRBV12-5, the J call TRBJ1-1, with D possibly being TRBD1 (5 bases). This CDR3 has 15 residues. Germline lookup yields CDR1 LGHNT and CDR2 FRNRAP. The V and J ends lost 6 bases and 3 bases respectively, with 17 bases between them. The CDR3 nucleotides read TGTGCTAGTGGCCCAGGACGGGGGAGGGACACTGAAGCTTTCTTT. Its protein is CASGPGRGRDTEAFF.

This clonotype occurred many times. The chain joins TRBV7-9 to TRBJ2-1, with TRBD2 as a possible D gene (6 bases). V was shortened by 0 bases and J by 2 bases, with 14 bases between the two germline ends. The germline V gene encodes CDR1 SEHNR and CDR2 FQNEAQ (reference sequence). CDR3 size: 17 residues. The CDR3 loop is CASSLAGSGGAYNEQFF. The DNA of the CDR3 is TGTGCCAGCAGCTTAGCGGGGAGCGGAGGGGCCTACAATGAGCAGTTCTTC.

The rearrangement links TRBV20-1 to TRBJ1-4, with TRBD1 matching 11 bases. CDR3 length equals 14 residues. Germline values: CDR1 DFQATT, CDR2 SNEGSKA (reference sequence). J lost 2 bases, V lost 5 bases, and 1 base had no gene match. DNA for the CDR3: TGCAGTGCTGGACAGGGGGCTACTAATGAAAAACTGTTTTTT. This gives the protein CSAGQGATNEKLFF.

This clonotype was counted only a few times. This chain uses TRBV5-1 with TRBJ2-2; 8 bases match TRBD1. Trimming at V came to 0 bases and at J to 4 bases, leaving 8 bases not matched to a gene. There are 17 residues in the CDR3. Germline CDR1 and CDR2: SGHRS and YFSETQ. The CDR3 DNA sequence: TGCGCCAGCAGCTTGGATCCACAGGGGGGACGCACCGGGGAGCTGTTTTTT. Its protein is CASSLDPQGGRTGELFF.

This clonotype was detected many times. The gene calls are TRBV12-5 and TRBJ1-1; D uncertain. CDR1 is LGHNT, CDR2 FRNRAP, per germline. The V gene lost 0 bases and the J gene lost 1 base, with 6 bases spanning the gap. The CDR3 contains 14 residues. The CDR3 DNA sequence: TGTGCTAGTGGTTTGGTACCCGAGAACACTGAAGCTTTCTTT. This gives the protein CASGLVPENTEAFF.

This clonotype was picked up many times. DNA of the CDR3: TGTGCTAGTGGCCGGGGGACAGGGATCAATCAGCCCCAGCATTTT. It yields the protein CASGRGTGINQPQHF. The chain recombines TRBV12-5 with TRBJ1-5; 9 positions match TRBD1. Germline V CDR1 and CDR2: LGHNT, FRNRAP. V was clipped by 6 bases and J by 3 bases; unmatched bases: 6. The CDR3 has 15 amino acids.

This clonotype turned up a few times. The rearrangement links TRBV6-1 to TRBJ2-2; 14 bases agree with TRBD2. Per the germline V gene, CDR1 is MNHNS and CDR2 is SASEGT. The CDR3 runs to 17 residues. Trimming cost V 6 bases and J 6 bases; bases outside gene matches: 9. The CDR3 region has the DNA TGTGCCAGCAGGACCGGGACTAGCGGGAGTCGGCCCGGGGAGCTGTTTTTT. It is translated as CASRTGTSGSRPGELFF.

In this sample, this clonotype turned up many times. V and J are TRBV25-1 and TRBJ1-1; no clear D. The germline CDR1 and CDR2 sequences are MGHDK and SYGVNS. The CDR3 extends over 16 amino acids. Trimming left V 3 bases short and J 1 base short, with 15 bases between. This chain's CDR3 is CASSEPWRQRNTEAFF. The CDR3 DNA reads as TGTGCCAGCAGTGAGCCTTGGAGGCAAAGGAACACTGAAGCTTTCTTT. The entire variable domain, with the rest obtained from reference TRBV25-1 and TRBJ1-1, is as follows: EADIYQTPRYLVIGTGKKITLECSQTMGHDKMYWYQQDPGMELHLIHYSYGVNSTEKGDLSSESTVSRIRTEHFPLTLESARPSHTSQYLCASSEPWRQRNTEAFFGQGTRLTVV.

This clonotype turned up a few times. V gene TRBV19 combines with J gene TRBJ2-5, with D uncertain. Looked up from germline, CDR1 is LNHDA and CDR2 is SQIVND (reference sequence). This CDR3 is built from 13 residues. The V and J ends lost 9 bases and 5 bases respectively, with 16 bases between them. This CDR3 is CASGYGLEETQYF. CDR3 nucleotides: TGTGCCAGCGGCTACGGTTTGGAGGAGACCCAGTACTTC. Full variable domain (outside the CDR3, taken from reference TRBV19 and TRBJ2-5): DGGITQSPKYLFRKEGQNVTLSCEQNLNHDAMYWYRQDPGQGLRLIYYSQIVNDFQKGDIAEGYSVSREKKESFPLTVTSAQKNPTAFYLCASGYGLEETQYFGPGTRLLVL.

There are a few counts of this clonotype. The V and J genes are TRBV5-1 and TRBJ1-2; TRBD1 aligns across 12 bases. CDR3 size: 15 residues. Unmatched junction bases numbered 7, after V lost 3 bases and J lost 7 bases. Per the germline V gene, CDR1 is SGHRS and CDR2 is YFSETQ. The CDR3 bases are TGCGCCAGCAGCTCGGGACAGGGGGCTACGGGTGGCTACACCTTC. Translated, it gives CASSSGQGATGGYTF. The full variable domain, completed using reference TRBV5-1 and TRBJ1-2, is KAGVTQTPRYLIKTRGQQVTLSCSPISGHRSVSWYQQTPGQGLQFLFEYFSETQRNKGNFPGRFSGRQFSNSRSEMNVSTLELGDSALYLCASSSGQGATGGYTFGSGTRLTVV.

This clonotype has just a few counts. This chain uses TRBV7-9 with TRBJ2-1; 8 nucleotides line up with TRBD2. The V gene end was trimmed by 0 bases and the J gene end by 6 bases; junction bases not matched to a gene: 7. Germline V gives CDR1 SEHNR, CDR2 FQNEAQ (reference sequence). This CDR3 is 16 amino acids long. Here the CDR3 DNA reads TGTGCCAGCAGCTTAGCGAATAGCGGGACACTCAATGAGCAGTTCTTC. Translated, it gives CASSLANSGTLNEQFF.

This clonotype was detected ten times or more. This chain joins TRBV12-3 or TRBV12-4 and TRBJ2-6; D gene ambiguous. V lost 6 bases to trimming and J lost 2 bases, with 17 bases between them. CDR3 length: 17 amino acids. CDR3 nucleotides: TGTGCCAGCAGCCCGACCCCGGAGCTGACTGGGGCCAACGTCCTGACTTTC. Translating gives CASSPTPELTGANVLTF.

The sample holds many counts of this clonotype. The V gene is TRBV11-2, the J gene TRBJ2-1; 15 bases are shared with TRBD2. CDR3 size: 19 residues. The germline gives CDR1 SGHAT, CDR2 FQNNGV. V trimming: 2 bases; J trimming: 0 bases; junction bases outside the gene matches: 5. The CDR3 here is CASSLRGLAGGGSYNEQFF. In DNA, the CDR3 is TGTGCCAGCAGCTTAAGGGGACTAGCGGGAGGAGGCTCCTACAATGAGCAGTTCTTC.

This clonotype was seen ten or more times. The chain is built from TRBV6-1 and TRBJ2-1; TRBD2 aligns across 10 bases. There are 19 residues in the CDR3. CDR1 is MNHNS and CDR2 is SASEGT in the germline V gene. V shed 1 base and J 9 bases; nucleotides not matched to a gene: 18. The CDR3 sequence: CASSEDLQLMLAGEREQFF. CDR3 bases: TGTGCCAGCAGTGAAGACCTACAGCTGATGCTAGCGGGAGAGCGTGAGCAGTTCTTC.

This clonotype has ten or more counts. The rearrangement joins TRBV5-5 to TRBJ1-1; D is undetermined. The germline V gene encodes CDR1 SGHKS and CDR2 YYEKEE (reference sequence). Trimming stripped 6 bases from V and 1 base from J, with 10 bases between. CDR3 length: 13 amino acids. For the CDR3, the DNA is TGTGCCAGCACCCGGGCGAGGAACACTGAAGCTTTCTTT. The encoded protein is CASTRARNTEAFF.

This clonotype was observed at least ten times. The chain couples TRBV30 to TRBJ1-2; the D is unclear. Trimming took 2 bases from V and 0 from J, leaving 10 bases between them. CDR1 and CDR2 (germline): GTSNPN, SVGIG (reference sequence). The CDR3 spans 14 residues. The CDR3 loop reads CAWSLGPANYGYTF. CDR3 coding DNA: TGTGCCTGGAGTTTGGGCCCAGCTAACTATGGCTACACCTTC. Variable domain in full (rest from reference TRBV30 and TRBJ1-2): SQTIHQWPATLVQPVGSPLSLECTVEGTSNPNLYWYRQAAGRGLQLLFYSVGIGQISSEVPQNLSASRPQDRQFILSSKKLLLSDSGFYLCAWSLGPANYGYTFGSGTRLTVV.

In its sample, this clonotype was seen many times. V is TRBV30 and J is TRBJ1-2; perhaps TRBD1 as D (5 bases). Germline V lookup: CDR1 GTSNPN, CDR2 SVGIG (reference sequence). V gave up 0 bases and J gave up 4 bases, with 9 bases separating them. This CDR3 region has 13 residues. CDR3 region: CAWSVGHTYGYTF. CDR3 nucleotides: TGTGCCTGGAGTGTAGGACACACCTATGGCTACACCTTC.

This clonotype has at least ten counts. The gene calls are TRBV3-1 and TRBJ2-1, with 7 bases fitting TRBD1. The CDR3 has 17 amino acids. V trimming: 0 bases; J trimming: 7 bases; junction bases outside the gene matches: 12. Germline V lookup: CDR1 LGHDT, CDR2 YNNKEL (reference sequence). The CDR3 here is CASSQDRAGGNGNEQFF. The CDR3 coding sequence is TGTGCCAGCAGCCAAGATAGGGCAGGGGGTAACGGGAATGAGCAGTTCTTC.

This chain links TRBV20-1 with TRBJ1-5, with 8 bases aligning to TRBD1. The germline CDR1 and CDR2 sequences are DFQATT and SNEGSKA (reference sequence). The CDR3 loop spans 15 amino acids. V dropped 1 base and J dropped 5; count of bases not matched to a gene: 7. CDR3 in amino acids: CSARVPTGGHQPQHF. The CDR3 DNA reads as TGCAGTGCTAGAGTTCCCACAGGGGGACATCAGCCCCAGCATTTT.

This clonotype was found a few times. CDR3 region: CASTLPRAEQYV. CDR3 sequence (DNA): TGTGCCAGCACCCTCCCCAGGGCCGAGCAGTACGTC. The V gene is TRBV2, the J gene TRBJ2-7; weak D call: TRBD1 (5 bases). CDR1 and CDR2 from the germline V gene are SNHLY and FYNNEI. The ends were cut back, 7 bases at V and 6 bases at J, with 13 bases in the middle. This CDR3 has 12 residues.

This clonotype appeared many times. A read error may produce the germline difference seen at one junction end. V is TRBV7-9 and J is TRBJ2-2; TRBD2 matches 11 bases. CDR1 SEHNR and CDR2 FQNEAQ come from the germline V gene (reference sequence). This CDR3 region has 15 residues. The CDR3 nucleotides are TGTGCCAGCAGCCTAGCGGGAGGAGTTCCCGGGGAGCTGTTTTTT. Translating gives CASSLAGGVPGELFF.

The chain combines TRBV6-1 with TRBJ2-1, with D tentatively TRBD2 (5 bases). The CDR3 is 17 amino acids. In germline, CDR1 is MNHNS, CDR2 SASEGT. V lost 2 bases and J lost 0, with 14 bases in between. CDR3 sequence: CASSEPRLGSSYNEQFF. CDR3 nucleotides: TGTGCCAGCAGTGAACCTAGGCTGGGGAGCTCCTACAATGAGCAGTTCTTC.

This clonotype was observed a few times. This chain joins TRBV6-1 and TRBJ2-7; possibly TRBD2 for D (6 bases). V lost 4 bases to trimming and J lost 2 bases, with 15 bases between them. In germline, CDR1 is MNHNS, CDR2 SASEGT. The CDR3 totals 15 residues. The CDR3 sequence is CASSGEEGWTYEQYF. The CDR3 nucleotides read TGTGCCAGCAGTGGGGAGGAGGGTTGGACCTACGAGCAGTACTTC.

This clonotype was recorded at least ten times. The chain carries TRBV11-3 and TRBJ2-1; TRBD2 aligns across 8 bases. V lost 4 bases and J lost 3; bases outside the gene matches: 14. The CDR3 has 18 amino acids. CDR1 SGHNT and CDR2 YENEEA come from the germline V gene. CDR3 sequence reads: CASSSGGMGTSLYNEQFF. Here the CDR3 DNA reads TGTGCCAGCAGCTCGGGAGGTATGGGGACTAGTCTCTACAATGAGCAGTTCTTC.

This clonotype was observed many times. The chain joins TRBV7-8 to TRBJ2-1; 7 nucleotides agree with TRBD2. J was trimmed by 1 base and V by 11 bases; bases with no gene match: 8. Germline CDR1 SGHVS, CDR2 FQNEAQ. The CDR3 totals 14 residues. CDR3 coding DNA: TGTGCCGTTACCAGCGGGATATCCTACAATGAGCAGTTCTTC. Protein sequence: CAVTSGISYNEQFF.

This clonotype was counted between two and nine times. This chain uses TRBV20-1 with TRBJ1-2; D uncertain. Germline V lookup: CDR1 DFQATT, CDR2 SNEGSKA (reference sequence). Between the trimmed V and J ends, which lost 1 base and 6 bases, there was a span of 18 bases. The CDR3 is made up of 15 amino acids. The CDR3 loop is CSARVVDGVGNGYTF. CDR3 DNA: TGCAGTGCTAGAGTCGTGGATGGGGTTGGGAATGGCTACACCTTC.

The V and J genes are TRBV27 and TRBJ2-7, with 9 bases fitting TRBD1. The J segment lost 0 bases and the V segment lost 7 bases, leaving 7 bases of the junction unmatched. In germline, CDR1 is MNHEY, CDR2 SMNVEV (reference sequence). The CDR3 sequence is 15 residues long. Written as DNA, the CDR3 is TGTGCCAGCAAACGTGGACAGGGGCTCTCCTACGAGCAGTACTTC. It specifies CASKRGQGLSYEQYF.

This clonotype was found many times. This sequence joins TRBV12-3 or TRBV12-4 and TRBJ2-7; a weak D match, TRBD2 (5 bases). The CDR3 spans 13 residues. Trimming took off 1 base at V and 6 bases at J, with 10 bases between the two ends. CDR3 sequence (DNA): TGTGCCAGCAGTTTAGGACTAATCGGCGAGCAGTACGTC. It yields the protein CASSLGLIGEQYV.

This clonotype was seen at least ten times. V gene TRBV12-3 or TRBV12-4 combines with J gene TRBJ2-1; no firm D call. This CDR3 is 13 amino acids long. The V end was cut by 6 bases, the J end by 4 bases, with 10 bases between. Written as DNA, the CDR3 is TGTGCCAGCAGGGGGTCCCCTTACAATGAGCAGTTCTTC. It codes for CASRGSPYNEQFF.

Comments on this clonotype: A read error is possible here, since a much larger clone lies one base away. The chain joins TRBV2 to TRBJ2-7; TRBD1 is a possible D gene (5 bases). Germline assignment: CDR1 SNHLY and CDR2 FYNNEI. The CDR3 sequence is 12 residues long. Here the CDR3 DNA reads TGTGCCAGCAGCGTCGACAGCTACGAGCATTACTTC. Its translation is CASSVDSYEHYF.